Shown below are 18 T cell receptor beta chains from a single sample sequenced in a study of blood T cell repertoires in COVID-19. Clones were read by immunoSEQ multiplex PCR, and TCRdb kept only the in-frame ones, dropping some. This table holds nearly 200,000 clones, over 75% found once. The sample was peripheral blood. These receptor sequences come from a middle-aged woman who had recovered from COVID-19.

This clone was recorded once. The chain has TRBV2 and TRBJ1-4; TRBD1 matches at 8 bases. Germline CDR1 reads SNHLY; CDR2 reads FYNNEI. V lost 6 bases and J lost 8; bases outside the gene matches: 11. The CDR3 extends over 15 amino acids. The CDR3 nucleotides are TGTGCCAGCAGGTGGATCGAGACAGGGGAAGAAAAACTGTTTTTT. Translation: CASRWIETGEEKLFF. The variable domain in full, completed from reference TRBV2 and TRBJ1-4, reads EPEVTQTPSHQVTQMGQEVILRCVPISNHLYFYWYRQILGQKVEFLVSFYNNEISEKSEIFDDQFSVERPDGSNFTLKIRSTKLEDSAMYFCASRWIETGEEKLFFGSGTQLSVL.

This CDR3 is CASSPLSDTEAFF. The CDR3 DNA sequence: TGTGCCAGCTCACCACTTTCGGACACTGAAGCTTTCTTT. The rearrangement joins TRBV18 to TRBJ1-1, with D hard to call. With 1 base removed from V and 3 bases from J, the gap between germline ends came to 6 bases. The CDR3 length is 13 residues. CDR1 is KGHSH and CDR2 is LQKENI in the germline V gene.

This sequence joins TRBV27 and TRBJ1-4; D gene ambiguous. Trimming removed 8 bases from V and 4 bases from J, with 23 bases in between. The germline CDR1 and CDR2 sequences are MNHEY and SMNVEV (reference sequence). The CDR3 is made up of 17 amino acids. The CDR3 DNA sequence: TGTGCCAGCCCCGGGGAGAGACATCGGGAAATTAATGAAAAACTGTTTTTT. Its protein is CASPGERHREINEKLFF.

The chain has TRBV16 and TRBJ2-7, with TRBD2 as a possible D gene (5 bases). This CDR3 has 13 residues. Trimming removed 3 bases from V and 2 bases from J, with 8 bases in between. Germline CDR1 is KGHSY and CDR2 is FQNENV. The CDR3 sequence is CASSHGVTYEQYF. The CDR3 DNA reads as TGTGCCAGCAGCCACGGGGTAACCTACGAGCAGTACTTC.

This chain joins TRBV7-7 and TRBJ2-5; 15 bases agree with TRBD2. The CDR3 has 15 amino acids. Trimming cost V 8 bases and J 5 bases; bases outside gene matches: 6. From germline, CDR1 is SSHAT and CDR2 FNYEAQ (reference sequence). The CDR3, as DNA: TGTGCCAGCGGAGCCGGACTAGCGGGAGGGGAGACCCAGTACTTC. Encoded protein: CASGAGLAGGETQYF.

V is TRBV28 and J is TRBJ1-5, with D perhaps matching TRBD1 (5 bases). Deletions cut 5 bases from V and 11 bases from J, with 13 bases between. Germline V gene lookup returns CDR1 MDHEN and CDR2 SYDVKM. The CDR3 consists of 12 residues. CDR3 sequence (DNA): TGTGCCAGCAGTACGGTAGGGGATTCCCAGCATTTT. Encoded protein: CASSTVGDSQHF.

CDR3 in DNA: TGCAGCGTCAGCCAACCAGGGGGCAACTATGGCTACACCTTC. It is translated as CSVSQPGGNYGYTF. This chain uses TRBV29-1 with TRBJ1-2, with 8 bases lining up with TRBD1. This CDR3 is 14 amino acids long. The trim removed 6 bases at V and 2 bases at J, leaving 8 bases unmatched. In germline, CDR1 is SQVTM, CDR2 ANQGSEA.

This rearrangement joins TRBV10-3 to TRBJ2-2, with D possibly being TRBD1 (5 bases). V lost 4 bases to trimming and J lost 2 bases, with 11 bases between them. The length of the CDR3 is 15 residues. The germline V gene encodes CDR1 ENHRY and CDR2 SYGVKD. The chain's CDR3 is CAISGSGPNTGELFF. The DNA for the CDR3 is TGTGCCATCAGTGGTTCAGGGCCCAACACCGGGGAGCTGTTTTTT.

V is TRBV27 and J is TRBJ2-3, with a tentative D call TRBD2 (5 bases). CDR1 is MNHEY, CDR2 SMNVEV, per germline (reference sequence). Trimming pared 1 base from V and 2 bases from J, leaving 13 bases between. The CDR3 loop spans 16 amino acids. CDR3 region: CASSLWSSGPTDTQYF. The CDR3 DNA is TGTGCCAGCAGTTTATGGTCCAGCGGCCCCACAGATACGCAGTATTTT.

V usage is TRBV2 and J usage is TRBJ2-2; TRBD2 matches 7 bases. From germline, CDR1 is SNHLY and CDR2 FYNNEI. The CDR3 length is 11 residues. V gave up 10 bases and J gave up 7 bases; unmatched junction bases: 3. Here the CDR3 reads CATGGCGELFF. The CDR3 nucleotides are TGTGCCACGGGGGGTTGCGGGGAGCTGTTTTTT. Based on the CDR3 plus reference TRBV2 and TRBJ2-2, the full variable domain is EPEVTQTPSHQVTQMGQEVILRCVPISNHLYFYWYRQILGQKVEFLVSFYNNEISEKSEIFDDQFSVERPDGSNFTLKIRSTKLEDSAMYFCATGGCGELFFGEGSRLTVL.

This clone turned up a few times. This chain uses TRBV6-5 with TRBJ1-6; tentative D call: TRBD1 (5 bases). V was cut by 3 bases and J by 9 bases, with 15 bases left in between. The CDR3 contains 15 residues. Germline lookup yields CDR1 MNHEY and CDR2 SVGAGI. The CDR3 DNA reads TGTGCCAGCAGTTATGGTCGACAGCTTGCTTCACCCCTCCACTTT. As protein: CASSYGRQLASPLHF.

V and J are TRBV18 and TRBJ1-1; TRBD1 matches at 7 bases. This CDR3 is 14 amino acids long. V gave up 3 bases and J gave up 1 base; unmatched junction bases: 2. CDR1 is KGHSH and CDR2 is LQKENI in the germline V gene. The CDR3 DNA reads as TGTGCCAGCTCACCGGGACAGCAGAACACTGAAGCTTTCTTT. It is translated as CASSPGQQNTEAFF.

The rearrangement links TRBV24-1 to TRBJ2-1, with 7 bases lining up with TRBD1. Looked up from germline, CDR1 is KGHDR and CDR2 is SFDVKD. The CDR3 is 15 residues long. V gave up 2 bases and J gave up 5 bases; unmatched junction bases: 5. The CDR3 bases are TGTGCCACCAGTGATTCAAGGGGGCCAAACAATGAGCAGTTCTTC. It translates to CATSDSRGPNNEQFF.

The rearrangement joins TRBV6-5 to TRBJ1-5; 7 nucleotides agree with TRBD1. J was trimmed by 8 bases and V by 4 bases; bases with no gene match: 5. CDR1 and CDR2 from the germline V gene are MNHEY and SVGAGI. CDR3 length: 13 residues. The CDR3, as DNA: TGTGCCAGCAGTTCAGGGGGGATTGAGCCCCAGCATTTT. This encodes CASSSGGIEPQHF.

The V and J genes are TRBV27 and TRBJ2-7; tentative D call: TRBD2 (5 bases). This CDR3 spans 14 amino acids. V was clipped by 4 bases and J by 6 bases, with 16 bases between them. In germline, CDR1 is MNHEY, CDR2 SMNVEV (reference sequence). CDR3 protein: CASSSDLSLAEQYF. The CDR3 DNA reads as TGTGCCAGCAGTTCAGACCTCTCCCTAGCCGAGCAGTACTTC.

The rearrangement uses TRBV2 and TRBJ1-2, with D possibly matching TRBD1 (5 bases). The CDR3 spans 12 residues. Trimming took 7 bases from V and 4 from J, leaving 10 bases between them. Per germline, CDR1 SNHLY and CDR2 FYNNEI. The CDR3 is CASTDDSYGYTF. The CDR3 nucleotides read TGTGCCAGCACCGATGACAGCTATGGCTACACCTTC.

This chain connects TRBV18 to TRBJ1-6; D is uncertain. V gave up 3 bases and J gave up 0 bases, with 9 bases separating them. The CDR3 consists of 16 residues. From germline, CDR1 is KGHSH and CDR2 LQKENI. The CDR3 sequence is CASSPMGSSYNSPLHF. The DNA of the CDR3 is TGTGCCAGCTCACCTATGGGGAGCTCCTATAATTCACCCCTCCACTTT.

The chain joins TRBV10-3 to TRBJ1-3; 7 bases fit TRBD1. V lost 3 bases, J lost 4 bases, and 9 bases stayed unmatched. CDR1 and CDR2 (germline): ENHRY, SYGVKD. The CDR3 spans 16 residues. CDR3 nucleotide sequence: TGTGCCATCAGTGATTCCGGGACAGTATCCGGAAACACCATATATTTT. Its protein is CAISDSGTVSGNTIYF.